This T cell receptor beta chain was recorded in a study of tumor-infiltrating lymphocytes in localized non-small cell lung cancer. This clone appeared a few times. Its antigen remains unidentified. Per the germline V gene, CDR1 is SQVTM and CDR2 is ANQGSEA. CDR3 length: 13 amino acids. The V gene end was trimmed by 6 bases and the J gene end by 3 bases; junction bases not matched to a gene: 4. Sequencing used immunoSEQ multiplex PCR; TCRdb keeps in-frame clones, though not all of them. The repertoire holds about 23,000 clones, with 73% as singletons. The study's findings and limits: Tumors had more T cell infiltration than uninvolved lung, per TCRbeta sequencing and CD3 counts. Different pieces of the same tissue were used for each assay.

The clonotype comes from a human donor with non-small cell lung cancer. The V gene is TRBV29-1, the J gene TRBJ1-2; the match to TRBD1 covers 10 bases. The sample consisted of lung tumor tissue. Here the CDR3 reads CSVRQGADYGYTF. The CDR3 DNA follows: TGCAGCGTACGACAGGGGGCCGACTATGGCTACACCTTC.